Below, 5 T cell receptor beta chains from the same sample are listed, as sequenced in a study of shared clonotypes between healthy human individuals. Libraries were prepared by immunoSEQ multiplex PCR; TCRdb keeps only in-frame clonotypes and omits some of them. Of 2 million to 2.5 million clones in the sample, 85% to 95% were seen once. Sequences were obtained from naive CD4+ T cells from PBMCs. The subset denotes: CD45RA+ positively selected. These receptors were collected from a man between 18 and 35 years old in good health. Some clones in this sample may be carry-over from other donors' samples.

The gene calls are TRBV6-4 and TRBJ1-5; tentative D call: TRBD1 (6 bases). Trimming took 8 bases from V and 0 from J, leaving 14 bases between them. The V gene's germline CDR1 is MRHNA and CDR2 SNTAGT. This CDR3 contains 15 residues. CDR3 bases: TGTGCCAGCGGTAGGACAGCATATAGCAATCAGCCCCAGCATTTT. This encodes CASGRTAYSNQPQHF.

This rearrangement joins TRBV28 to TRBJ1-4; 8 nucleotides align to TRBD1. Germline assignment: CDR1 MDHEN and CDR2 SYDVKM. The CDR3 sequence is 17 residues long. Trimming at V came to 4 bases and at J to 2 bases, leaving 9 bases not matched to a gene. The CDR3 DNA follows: TGTGCCAGCAGTTCCCGACAGGGGAGTGCGACTAATGAAAAACTGTTTTTT. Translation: CASSSRQGSATNEKLFF.

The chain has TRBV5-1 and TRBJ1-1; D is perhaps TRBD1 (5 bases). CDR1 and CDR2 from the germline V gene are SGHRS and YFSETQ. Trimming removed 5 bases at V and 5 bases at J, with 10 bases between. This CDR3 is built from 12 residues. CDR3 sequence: CASSRQGTEAFF. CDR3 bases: TGCGCCAGCAGTCGCCAGGGTACTGAAGCTTTCTTT.

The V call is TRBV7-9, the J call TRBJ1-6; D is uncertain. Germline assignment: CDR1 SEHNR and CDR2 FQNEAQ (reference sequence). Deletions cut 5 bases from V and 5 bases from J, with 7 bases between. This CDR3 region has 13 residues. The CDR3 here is CASSGINNSPLHF. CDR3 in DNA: TGTGCCAGCAGCGGCATAAATAATTCACCCCTCCACTTT.

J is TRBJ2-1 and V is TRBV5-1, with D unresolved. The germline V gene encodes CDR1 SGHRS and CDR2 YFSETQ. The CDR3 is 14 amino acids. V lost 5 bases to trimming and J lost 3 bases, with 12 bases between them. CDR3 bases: TGCGCCAGCAGACCGAGCTCTAACTACAATGAGCAGTTCTTC. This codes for CASRPSSNYNEQFF.